These 24 T cell receptor beta chains were all obtained from the same sample, sequenced in a study of shared clonotypes between healthy human individuals. Profiled with immunoSEQ multiplex PCR; TCRdb holds only in-frame clones, not every one. Of over 850,000 clones listed, more than 75% are singletons. The sequencing input was memory CD4+ T cells from PBMCs. Documented subset: CD45RA-negative fraction. The origin of the receptors is a man in his late teens or twenties in good health. Some clones in this sample may be carry-over from other donors' samples.

This chain joins TRBV28 and TRBJ1-4; 9 bases are shared with TRBD1. Trimming at V came to 7 bases and at J to 0 bases, leaving 9 bases not matched to a gene. Per germline, CDR1 MDHEN and CDR2 SYDVKM. There are 17 residues in the CDR3. This CDR3 is CASMAGTGRTTNEKLFF. CDR3 in DNA: TGTGCCAGCATGGCCGGGACAGGGCGTACAACTAATGAAAAACTGTTTTTT.

This clone is a singleton in its sample. The chain links TRBV28 to TRBJ1-1; 7 bases are a match to TRBD1. The V gene end was trimmed by 5 bases and the J gene end by 1 base; junction bases not matched to a gene: 7. The CDR3 is 15 amino acids. CDR1 is MDHEN and CDR2 is SYDVKM in the germline V gene. The CDR3 nucleotides are TGTGCCAGCAGTCTTACCGGGACAGAGAACACTGAAGCTTTCTTT. Amino acid sequence: CASSLTGTENTEAFF. Filled out from reference TRBV28 and TRBJ1-1, the complete variable domain reads DVKVTQSSRYLVKRTGEKVFLECVQDMDHENMFWYRQDPGLGLRLIYFSYDVKMKEKGDIPEGYSVSREKKERFSLILESASTNQTSMYLCASSLTGTENTEAFFGQGTRLTVV.

The J gene is TRBJ1-4, the V gene TRBV9; the D gene is possibly TRBD1 (5 bases). This CDR3 comprises 15 residues. Germline CDR1 and CDR2: SGDLS and YYNGEE. Trimming stripped 2 bases from V and 4 bases from J, with 12 bases between. The CDR3 is CASSVSGYFNEKLFF. CDR3 nucleotides: TGTGCCAGCAGCGTCTCAGGGTATTTTAATGAAAAACTGTTTTTT.

V usage is TRBV29-1 and J usage is TRBJ2-1; the D is unclear. The CDR3 length is 14 residues. Germline V gene sequence: CDR1 SQVTM, CDR2 ANQGSEA. V shed 2 bases and J shed 5 bases, with 13 bases lying between them. CDR3: CSVEKQTRNNEQFF. As DNA, the CDR3 is TGCAGCGTTGAAAAGCAAACCCGAAACAATGAGCAGTTCTTC.

With regard to this clone: This same CDR3 is encoded by further DNA sequences in the sample. The rearrangement joins TRBV5-1 to TRBJ2-5; the D is unclear. Germline V CDR1 and CDR2: SGHRS, YFSETQ. V was clipped by 4 bases and J by 5 bases, with 6 bases between them. This CDR3 region has 11 residues. CDR3 loop: CASSRGETQYF. In nucleotides, the CDR3 is TGCGCCAGCAGCCGTGGGGAGACCCAGTACTTC.

The chain has TRBV15 and TRBJ2-1; D might be TRBD2 (5 bases). The CDR3 length is 15 residues. V lost 5 bases and J 2 bases, leaving 13 bases between the germline ends. Germline V gives CDR1 LNHNV, CDR2 YYDKDF (reference sequence). In nucleotides, the CDR3 is TGTGCCACCAGCCGGCCGAGCGGAACCTACAATGAGCAGTTCTTC. Its translation is CATSRPSGTYNEQFF.

This clone was counted a few times. The CDR3: CASSLGQGLTEAFF. In DNA form, the CDR3 reads TGTGCCAGCAGCTTGGGACAGGGGCTCACTGAAGCTTTCTTT. The rearrangement links TRBV5-6 to TRBJ1-1, with 8 bases matching TRBD1. Germline V gene sequence: CDR1 SGHDT, CDR2 YYEEEE. Losses at the gene ends were 0 bases for V and 4 bases for J; bases not matched to a gene: 2. This CDR3 contains 14 residues. The full variable domain, rest sourced from reference TRBV5-6 and TRBJ1-1, is DAGVTQSPTHLIKTRGQQVTLRCSPKSGHDTVSWYQQALGQGPQFIFQYYEEEERQRGNFPDRFSGHQFPNYSSELNVNALLLGDSALYLCASSLGQGLTEAFFGQGTRLTVV.

The J gene is TRBJ1-1, the V gene TRBV28; D unresolved. The CDR3 totals 13 residues. Deletions cut 5 bases from V and 7 bases from J, with 14 bases between. Germline V CDR1 and CDR2: MDHEN, SYDVKM. In DNA, the CDR3 is TGTGCCAGCAGTATCTCGACGGAAAATGAAGCTTTCTTT. This codes for CASSISTENEAFF.

This chain joins TRBV2 and TRBJ2-7; D might be TRBD2 (6 bases). The CDR3 loop spans 11 amino acids. V lost 10 bases and J lost 9, with 16 bases in between. The germline gives CDR1 SNHLY, CDR2 FYNNEI. CDR3 DNA sequence: TGTGCCACCGCCCTTCAACTAGCGCAGTACTTC. This encodes CATALQLAQYF.

The chain employs TRBV7-8 and TRBJ2-1; D gene unclear. CDR3 length: 11 amino acids. Germline loops: CDR1 SGHVS, CDR2 FQNEAQ. V lost 8 bases and J 10 bases, leaving 12 bases between the germline ends. The CDR3 protein is CASRLASEQFF. CDR3 sequence (DNA): TGTGCCAGCCGCCTGGCTTCCGAGCAGTTCTTC.

A few counts support this clone. The chain is built from TRBV5-1 and TRBJ2-2, with 9 nucleotides matching TRBD2. With 1 base clipped from V and 2 bases from J, the junction kept 3 bases outside the gene matches. The CDR3 has 16 amino acids. The germline gives CDR1 SGHRS, CDR2 YFSETQ. The CDR3 sequence is CASSLSSGRNTGELFF. The CDR3 coding sequence is TGCGCCAGCAGCTTGAGTAGCGGGAGAAACACCGGGGAGCTGTTTTTT.

The rearrangement uses TRBV2 and TRBJ2-5; possibly TRBD1 for D (6 bases). Trimming shortened V by 2 bases and J by 7 bases, and 11 bases separated the two germline ends. Germline assignment: CDR1 SNHLY and CDR2 FYNNEI. The CDR3 consists of 13 residues. The CDR3 here is CASSENTQGTQYF. The CDR3 region has the DNA TGTGCCAGCAGTGAAAACACACAGGGGACCCAGTACTTC.

The chain uses TRBV5-1 and TRBJ2-2; 9 bases align to TRBD1. The germline gives CDR1 SGHRS, CDR2 YFSETQ. The CDR3 contains 14 residues. The V and J ends lost 6 bases and 3 bases, in that order; junction bases with no gene match: 3. This chain's CDR3 is CASKRQGDTGELFF. DNA for the CDR3: TGCGCCAGCAAGAGACAGGGGGACACCGGGGAGCTGTTTTTT.

The rearrangement links TRBV12-1 to TRBJ2-2; the D call TRBD2 from the table was never checked on the DNA. TRBV12-1 is marked as a pseudogene. This CDR3 comprises 19 residues. The CDR3 region is CASSFGGPLADPNTGELFF. DNA for the CDR3: TGTGCCAGCAGCTTTGGGGGCCCTTTAGCGGACCCGAACACCGGGGAGCTGTTTTTT.

This chain connects TRBV11-1 to TRBJ1-1, with D possibly being TRBD1 (6 bases). CDR1 and CDR2 from the germline V gene are SGHAT and FQDESV (reference sequence). The CDR3 contains 14 residues. The germline V and J ends were trimmed by 2 bases and 1 base, with 8 bases remaining between them. The CDR3 spells CASSLQGWNTEAFF. DNA of the CDR3: TGTGCCAGCAGCTTACAGGGGTGGAACACTGAAGCTTTCTTT.

J is TRBJ2-1 and V is TRBV7-2; 7 positions match TRBD2. Losses at the gene ends were 2 bases for V and 0 bases for J; bases not matched to a gene: 1. The germline V gene encodes CDR1 SGHTA and CDR2 FQGNSA. CDR3 length: 15 residues. CDR3 in amino acids: CASSLWTSSYNEQFF. The CDR3 DNA sequence: TGTGCCAGCAGCTTATGGACTAGCTCCTACAATGAGCAGTTCTTC.

The CDR3 reads CASSIMTGIYNEQFF. The CDR3 DNA follows: TGTGCCAGTAGTATAATGACAGGCATCTACAATGAGCAGTTCTTC. The chain carries TRBV19 and TRBJ2-1; TRBD1 might be the D (6 bases). Germline V lookup: CDR1 LNHDA, CDR2 SQIVND (reference sequence). The CDR3 spans 15 residues. V gave up 2 bases and J gave up 3 bases, with 11 bases separating them.

This chain connects TRBV7-8 to TRBJ1-1, with D unclear. Germline V gene data show CDR1 as SGHVS and CDR2 as FQNEAQ. The CDR3 totals 12 residues. The ends were cut back, 8 bases at V and 1 base at J, with 8 bases in the middle. The CDR3 loop reads CASSYPNTEAFF. The CDR3 DNA reads TGTGCCAGCTCCTATCCGAACACTGAAGCTTTCTTT.

About this clone: One junction end does not reproduce the germline sequence, and a read error may be involved. This chain joins TRBV7-9 and TRBJ1-1; no clear D gene. CDR1 SEHNR and CDR2 FQNEAQ come from the germline V gene (reference sequence). The CDR3 totals 13 residues. CDR3 region: CVSSQEHNTEAFF. The CDR3, as DNA: TGTGTCAGCAGCCAGGAACACAACACTGAAGCTTTCTTT.

In this sample, this clone turned up a few times. The chain combines TRBV27 with TRBJ1-1, with D maybe TRBD1 (6 bases). The germline V and J ends were trimmed by 5 bases and 5 bases, with 24 bases remaining between them. The germline V gene has CDR1 MNHEY and CDR2 SMNVEV (reference sequence). The CDR3 contains 17 residues. This CDR3 reads CASSPNRGLRGGTEAFF. The DNA of the CDR3 is TGTGCCAGCAGTCCCAACCGGGGACTACGAGGGGGGACTGAAGCTTTCTTT.

This clone was seen many times. This chain connects TRBV27 to TRBJ2-7, with 7 bases fitting TRBD2. The CDR3 is 16 residues long. The V and J ends lost 6 bases and 0 bases, in that order; junction bases with no gene match: 11. Germline CDR1 reads MNHEY; CDR2 reads SMNVEV (reference sequence). CDR3 DNA: TGTGCCAGCAGCCACCTAGTCGGGGGGATCTCCTACGAGCAGTACTTC. It specifies CASSHLVGGISYEQYF.

The rearrangement links TRBV19 to TRBJ2-7; the match to TRBD2 covers 11 bases. The CDR3 runs 15 residues. Trimming took 5 bases from V and 4 from J; bases not matched to a gene: 7. The V gene's germline CDR1 is LNHDA and CDR2 SQIVND (reference sequence). CDR3 in amino acids: CASSRTSGGVYEQYF. The CDR3 bases are TGTGCCAGTAGTCGCACTAGCGGGGGTGTTTACGAGCAGTACTTC.

The chain has TRBV28 and TRBJ1-5; maybe TRBD1 (5 bases). The CDR3 spans 13 residues. Trimming removed 5 bases from V and 2 bases from J, with 7 bases in between. CDR1 is MDHEN, CDR2 SYDVKM, per germline. The CDR3 sequence is CASSLTGNQPQHF. The CDR3 DNA is TGTGCCAGCAGTCTGACAGGCAATCAGCCCCAGCATTTT.

The chain recombines TRBV5-1 with TRBJ1-1; 10 bases map to TRBD1. This CDR3 has 14 amino acids. The junction had 8 bases not matched to a gene; V was cut back by 4 bases and J by 8 bases. CDR1 is SGHRS, CDR2 YFSETQ, per germline. The CDR3 DNA follows: TGCGCCAGCAGCCCCGGGACAGGGGCCGGGGAAGCTTTCTTT. Encoded protein: CASSPGTGAGEAFF. The complete variable domain, with remaining parts taken from reference TRBV5-1 and TRBJ1-1, reads KAGVTQTPRYLIKTRGQQVTLSCSPISGHRSVSWYQQTPGQGLQFLFEYFSETQRNKGNFPGRFSGRQFSNSRSEMNVSTLELGDSALYLCASSPGTGAGEAFFGQGTRLTVV.